These T cell receptor beta chains were read from a single sample in a study of control samples from healthy donors and cancer patients. Libraries were prepared by immunoSEQ multiplex PCR; TCRdb keeps only in-frame clonotypes and omits some of them. The table includes roughly 100,000 clones, about 91% detected once. Sequences were obtained from blood. The receptor set was obtained from a woman aged 18-29 years in good health. The CDR3 runs from the conserved cysteine through the conserved F or W. Clone sizes are given selectively: once, few, many, or a class where the clone is expanded.

>TRBJ1-1|NA|TRBV21-1
CASSKETGNTEAFF
>TRBJ2-3|once|TRBV7-2
CASGEQGLGQYF
>TRBJ1-1|once|TRBV11-2
CASSLDWGGDTEAFF
>TRBJ1-1|NA|TRBV19
CASTPGGTEAFF
>TRBJ2-5|NA|TRBV11-2
CASSLRHSSGGRYF
>TRBJ1-5|NA|TRBV5-1
CASSWTGDNQPQHF
>TRBJ2-1|NA|TRBV6-5
CASSHPGLAYNEQFF
>TRBJ2-1|once|TRBV10-2
CASSSGGNEQFF
>TRBJ1-3|NA|TRBV10-3
CATYPLDSGNTIYF
>TRBJ1-6|NA|TRBV7-2
CASRPRTGEHSPLHF
>TRBJ1-2|NA|TRBV30
CAWRDFNYGYTF
>TRBJ1-2|NA|TRBV4-1
CASSLWGPTRSGYTF
>TRBJ1-2|once|TRBV4-1
CASSQVGRKLNYGYTF
>TRBJ1-4|once|TRBV28
CASMSTNEKLFF
>TRBJ2-3|NA|TRBV11-2
CASSIQDTQYF
>TRBJ1-2|NA|TRBV21-1
CASLVGEIYGYTF
>TRBJ2-7|NA|TRBV28
CASKATGPYEQYF
>TRBJ1-2|NA|TRBV30
CAWIAGWGATF
>TRBJ1-2|NA|TRBV13
CASSLVPMRDYGYTF
>TRBJ2-5|NA|TRBV19
CASTFTGQETQYF
>TRBJ2-4|NA|TRBV7-9
CASRSASGPVAKNIQYF
>TRBJ2-7|few|TRBV6-5
CASSYALPPYEQYF
>TRBJ1-2|NA|TRBV15
CATSRGSIEGYDYGYTF
>TRBJ2-2|NA|TRBV9
CASSVSGVQPNTGELFF
>TRBJ2-5|NA|TRBV3-1/TRBV3-2
CASSQVVREFRSETQYF
>TRBJ1-5|NA|TRBV6-5
CASSRSNQPQHF
>TRBJ2-7|NA|TRBV30
CAWSVPGTYEQYF
>TRBJ2-7|NA|TRBV6-5
CASSPSGQTYEQYF
>TRBJ1-1|few|TRBV5-4
CASSLLARNTEAFF
>TRBJ2-7|NA|TRBV18
CASSPLTSGSGYEQYF
>TRBJ1-2|NA|TRBV6-5
CASTDSDYGYTF
>TRBJ1-1|NA|TRBV10-3
CAISAGANTEAFF
>TRBJ1-5|NA|TRBV7-7
CASSLCLTTIYSNQPQHF
>TRBJ2-1|NA|TRBV6-5
CASSWAEGNEQFF
>TRBJ2-7|NA|TRBV5-1
CASSLGSGVAEQYF
>TRBJ2-5|NA|TRBV5-1
CASSLGTSGRAPQETQYF
>TRBJ1-1|NA|TRBV19
CASRTVNTEAFF
>TRBJ2-1|NA|TRBV19
CASSIRGVGEQFF
>TRBJ1-6|NA|TRBV6-5
CASSPPRGRISPLHF
>TRBJ1-4|NA|TRBV19
CASSLTGNNEKLFF
>TRBJ1-2|NA|TRBV30
CAWSVEGYGYTF
>TRBJ2-7|NA|TRBV4-3
CASSQAGTGFVRYF
>TRBJ2-2|NA|TRBV4-2
CASSQVLSGGRSRTGELFF
>TRBJ1-2|NA|TRBV5-4
CASSLVLRRTGFYGYTF
>TRBJ2-5|NA|TRBV18
CASSPETSGQETQYF
>TRBJ1-6|few|TRBV24-1
CATRTGGSYNSPLHF
>TRBJ1-5|NA|TRBV12-3/TRBV12-4
CASSTQAGQPQHF
>TRBJ1-4|NA|TRBV13
CASSSPTRREKLFF
>TRBJ1-2|NA|TRBV5-1
CASRGNYGYTF